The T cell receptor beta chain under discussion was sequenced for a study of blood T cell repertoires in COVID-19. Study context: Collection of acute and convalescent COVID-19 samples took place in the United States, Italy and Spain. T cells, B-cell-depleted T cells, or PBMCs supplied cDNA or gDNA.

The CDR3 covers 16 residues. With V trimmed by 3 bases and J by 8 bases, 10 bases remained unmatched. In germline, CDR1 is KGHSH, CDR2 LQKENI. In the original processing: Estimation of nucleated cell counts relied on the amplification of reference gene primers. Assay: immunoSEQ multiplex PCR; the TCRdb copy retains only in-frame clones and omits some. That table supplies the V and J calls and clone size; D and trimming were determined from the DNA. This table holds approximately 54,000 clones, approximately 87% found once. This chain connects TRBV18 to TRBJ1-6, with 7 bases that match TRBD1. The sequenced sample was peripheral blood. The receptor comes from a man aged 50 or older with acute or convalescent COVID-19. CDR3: CASSPDRAKSYSPLHF. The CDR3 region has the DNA TGTGCCAGCTCACCCGACAGGGCCAAAAGCTATTCACCCCTCCACTTT.